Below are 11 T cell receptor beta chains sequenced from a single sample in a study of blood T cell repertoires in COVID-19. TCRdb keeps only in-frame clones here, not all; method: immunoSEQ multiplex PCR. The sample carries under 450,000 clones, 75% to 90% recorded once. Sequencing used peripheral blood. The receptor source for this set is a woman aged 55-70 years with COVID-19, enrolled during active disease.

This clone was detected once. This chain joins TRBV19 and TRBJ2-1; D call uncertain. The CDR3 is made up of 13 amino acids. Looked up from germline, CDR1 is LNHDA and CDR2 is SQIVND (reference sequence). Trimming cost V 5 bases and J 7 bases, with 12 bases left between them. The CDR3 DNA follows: TGTGCCAGTAGTCCCACCCCAGGAAATGAGCAGTTCTTC. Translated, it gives CASSPTPGNEQFF.

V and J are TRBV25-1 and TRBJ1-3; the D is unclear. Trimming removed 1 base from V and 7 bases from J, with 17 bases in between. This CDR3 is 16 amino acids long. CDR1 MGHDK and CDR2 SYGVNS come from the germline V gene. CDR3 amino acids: CASSELLNEDVNTIYF. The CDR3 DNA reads TGTGCCAGCAGTGAATTACTTAACGAGGATGTGAACACCATATATTTT.

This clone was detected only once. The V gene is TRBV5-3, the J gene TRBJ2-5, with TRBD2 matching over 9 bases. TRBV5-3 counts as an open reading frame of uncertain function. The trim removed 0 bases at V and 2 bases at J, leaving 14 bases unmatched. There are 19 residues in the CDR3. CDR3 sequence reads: CARSLVLAGALTYQETQYF. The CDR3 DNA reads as TGTGCCAGAAGCTTGGTTTTAGCGGGGGCCCTCACCTATCAAGAGACCCAGTACTTC.

CDR3 in amino acids: CASTLSAGHYNEQFF. The CDR3 region has the DNA TGTGCCAGCACCCTAAGCGCGGGGCACTACAATGAGCAGTTCTTC. The chain uses TRBV6-6 and TRBJ2-1; D may be TRBD2 (6 bases). Per the germline V gene, CDR1 is MNHNY and CDR2 is SVGAGI (reference sequence). This CDR3 has 15 residues. Trimming cost V 7 bases and J 3 bases, with 16 bases left between them.

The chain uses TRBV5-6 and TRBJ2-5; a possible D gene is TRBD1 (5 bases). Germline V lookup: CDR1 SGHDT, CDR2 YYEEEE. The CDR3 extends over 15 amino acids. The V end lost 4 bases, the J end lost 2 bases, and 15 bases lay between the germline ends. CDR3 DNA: TGTGCCAGCAGCACCCCGGCGGACACTCAAGAGACCCAGTACTTC. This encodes CASSTPADTQETQYF. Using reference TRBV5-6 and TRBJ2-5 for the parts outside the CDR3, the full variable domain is DAGVTQSPTHLIKTRGQQVTLRCSPKSGHDTVSWYQQALGQGPQFIFQYYEEEERQRGNFPDRFSGHQFPNYSSELNVNALLLGDSALYLCASSTPADTQETQYFGPGTRLLVL.

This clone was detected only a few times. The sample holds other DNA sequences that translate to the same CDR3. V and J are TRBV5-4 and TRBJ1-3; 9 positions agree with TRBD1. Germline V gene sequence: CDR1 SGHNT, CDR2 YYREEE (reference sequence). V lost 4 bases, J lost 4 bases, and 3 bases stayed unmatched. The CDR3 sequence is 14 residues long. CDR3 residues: CASSGQGYGNTIYF. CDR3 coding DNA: TGTGCCAGCAGCGGACAGGGGTACGGAAACACCATATATTTT.

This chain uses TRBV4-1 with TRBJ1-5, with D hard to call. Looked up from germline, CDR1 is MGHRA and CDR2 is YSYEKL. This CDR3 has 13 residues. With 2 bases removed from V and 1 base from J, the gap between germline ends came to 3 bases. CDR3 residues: CASSQSSNQPQHF. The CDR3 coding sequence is TGCGCCAGCAGCCAATCAAGCAATCAGCCCCAGCATTTT.

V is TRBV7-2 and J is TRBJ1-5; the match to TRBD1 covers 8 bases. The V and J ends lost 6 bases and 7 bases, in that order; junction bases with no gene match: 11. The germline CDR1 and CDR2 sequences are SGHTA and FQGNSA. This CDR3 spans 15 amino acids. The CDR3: CASSLRQGTGQPQHF. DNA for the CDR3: TGTGCCAGCAGTCTCCGACAGGGGACAGGCCAGCCCCAGCATTTT.

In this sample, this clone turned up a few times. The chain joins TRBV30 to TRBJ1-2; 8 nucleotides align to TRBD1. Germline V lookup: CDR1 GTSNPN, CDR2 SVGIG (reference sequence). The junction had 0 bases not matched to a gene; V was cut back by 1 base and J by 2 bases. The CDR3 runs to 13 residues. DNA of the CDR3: TGTGCCTGGAGTGGACAGGGGAACTATGGCTACACCTTC. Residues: CAWSGQGNYGYTF.

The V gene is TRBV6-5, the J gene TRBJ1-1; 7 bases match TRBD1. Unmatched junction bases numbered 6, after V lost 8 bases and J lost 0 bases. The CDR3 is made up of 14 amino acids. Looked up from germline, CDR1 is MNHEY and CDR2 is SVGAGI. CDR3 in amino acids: CASSLTGLNTEAFF. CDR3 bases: TGTGCCAGCTCCCTGACAGGGCTGAACACTGAAGCTTTCTTT.

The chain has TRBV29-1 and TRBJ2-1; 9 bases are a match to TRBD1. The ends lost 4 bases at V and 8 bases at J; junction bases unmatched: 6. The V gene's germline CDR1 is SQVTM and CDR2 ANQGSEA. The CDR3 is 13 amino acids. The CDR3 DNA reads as TGCAGCGTTGCCGGGACAGGGCAGGATGAGCAGTTCTTC. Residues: CSVAGTGQDEQFF.